Presented here are 30 T cell receptor beta chains from one specimen sequenced in a study of blood T cell repertoires in COVID-19. Assay used: immunoSEQ multiplex PCR; TCRdb lists only in-frame clones, some missing. The sample records tens of thousands of clones, around 76% being singletons. Sequenced input: peripheral blood. These receptors all come from a middle-aged man with active or convalescent COVID-19.

This chain joins TRBV14 and TRBJ1-3, with D uncertain. This CDR3 region has 15 residues. V was trimmed by 0 bases and J by 3 bases, leaving 9 bases between them. Germline loops: CDR1 SGHDN, CDR2 FVKESK. CDR3 sequence reads: CASSQDWFGGNTIYF. As DNA, the CDR3 is TGTGCCAGCAGCCAAGATTGGTTCGGTGGAAACACCATATATTTT.

The genes are TRBV6-5 and TRBJ2-3; TRBD2 aligns across 14 bases. After removal of 5 bases from V and 5 bases from J, the junction contained 3 bases not matched to a gene. CDR1 MNHEY and CDR2 SVGAGI come from the germline V gene. This CDR3 region has 15 residues. The CDR3 is CASSRLAGGIDTQYF. In DNA form, the CDR3 reads TGTGCCAGCAGTAGACTAGCGGGGGGGATAGATACGCAGTATTTT.

This chain connects TRBV19 to TRBJ2-5; D possibly corresponds to TRBD1 (6 bases). This CDR3 has 15 residues. Germline V gives CDR1 LNHDA, CDR2 SQIVND (reference sequence). The germline V and J ends were trimmed by 1 base and 7 bases, with 16 bases remaining between them. CDR3 protein: CASSIGSVGAATQYF. CDR3 nucleotide sequence: TGTGCCAGTAGTATAGGGAGCGTGGGGGCTGCGACCCAGTACTTC.

Here the CDR3 DNA reads TGCGCCAGCAGCCCGGGACAGGGAGATCAGCCCCAGCATTTT. Residues: CASSPGQGDQPQHF. V gene TRBV5-1 combines with J gene TRBJ1-5, with 9 nucleotides matching TRBD1. J lost 5 bases, V lost 4 bases, and 4 bases had no gene match. Germline V gene sequence: CDR1 SGHRS, CDR2 YFSETQ. This CDR3 contains 14 residues.

V is TRBV29-1 and J is TRBJ1-2, with D tentatively TRBD1 (5 bases). V lost 2 bases and J 4 bases, leaving 17 bases between the germline ends. There are 15 residues in the CDR3. Germline loops: CDR1 SQVTM, CDR2 ANQGSEA. The chain's CDR3 is CSVEKEGGALYGYTF. For the CDR3, the DNA is TGCAGCGTTGAAAAAGAGGGAGGGGCGCTCTATGGCTACACCTTC.

V gene TRBV12-3 or TRBV12-4 combines with J gene TRBJ1-2, with a possible D match to TRBD1 (5 bases). The V end was cut by 2 bases, the J end by 8 bases, with 12 bases between. This CDR3 is 13 amino acids long. CDR3 in amino acids: CASSLSGGIGYTF. In nucleotides, the CDR3 is TGTGCCAGCAGTTTATCCGGGGGGATAGGCTACACCTTC.

The chain carries TRBV27 and TRBJ2-7, with a tentative D call TRBD2 (6 bases). V lost 2 bases and J 11 bases, leaving 16 bases between the germline ends. Germline V gene lookup returns CDR1 MNHEY and CDR2 SMNVEV (reference sequence). The CDR3 runs to 13 residues. The CDR3 loop is CASSLSLRTGEYF. The CDR3 region has the DNA TGTGCCAGCAGTTTAAGCCTCCGGACGGGGGAGTACTTC.

V gene TRBV6-5 combines with J gene TRBJ1-5; D unresolved. Trimming stripped 6 bases from V and 6 bases from J, with 18 bases between. Looked up from germline, CDR1 is MNHEY and CDR2 is SVGAGI. The CDR3 has 15 residues. The DNA for the CDR3 is TGTGCCAGCAGAAACCCGGTTCGGGTCCGTCAGCCCCAGCATTTT. Its protein product is CASRNPVRVRQPQHF.

The chain recombines TRBV27 with TRBJ1-1; possibly TRBD1 for D (5 bases). Germline loops: CDR1 MNHEY, CDR2 SMNVEV (reference sequence). V dropped 1 base and J dropped 10 bases, with 16 bases sitting between them. This CDR3 has 14 amino acids. CDR3 DNA: TGTGCCAGCAGTTTATATGCAGGGATGGGGGGAGCTTTCTTT. Its protein is CASSLYAGMGGAFF.

This rearrangement joins TRBV4-2 to TRBJ2-7; no firm D call. Trimming left V 0 bases short and J 0 bases short, with 6 bases between. The CDR3 is made up of 14 amino acids. Germline CDR1 LGHNA, CDR2 YNFKEQ. The CDR3 bases are TGTGCCAGCAGCCAAGATTGGCTCTCCTACGAGCAGTACTTC. This encodes CASSQDWLSYEQYF.

The rearrangement joins TRBV6-4 to TRBJ1-1; 7 nucleotides align to TRBD1. V lost 6 bases and J lost 6; bases outside the gene matches: 7. The CDR3 is 13 residues long. CDR1 is MRHNA and CDR2 is SNTAGT in the germline V gene. The CDR3 loop reads CASRETGDPEAFF. DNA of the CDR3: TGTGCCAGCAGGGAAACAGGGGACCCTGAAGCTTTCTTT.

This clone was observed a single time. V usage is TRBV4-1 and J usage is TRBJ2-5; 9 bases are a match to TRBD2. The germline V gene has CDR1 MGHRA and CDR2 YSYEKL. V lost 3 bases, J lost 5 bases, and 10 bases stayed unmatched. The CDR3 sequence is 16 residues long. In DNA, the CDR3 is TGCGCCAGCAGCCAGACCCTAGCGGGGAGAGGCGAGACCCAGTACTTC. This sequence encodes CASSQTLAGRGETQYF.

This chain joins TRBV27 and TRBJ1-4; D is ambiguous. Trimming pared 6 bases from V and 0 bases from J, leaving 11 bases between. Germline CDR1 and CDR2: MNHEY and SMNVEV (reference sequence). The CDR3 sequence is 15 residues long. CDR3 sequence: CASRQTTATNEKLFF. The CDR3 DNA follows: TGTGCCAGCAGGCAAACTACTGCAACTAATGAAAAACTGTTTTTT.

This clone was counted a few times. The chain uses TRBV6-1 and TRBJ2-2; TRBD1 agrees at 8 bases. V shed 2 bases, J shed 4 bases, and the junction held 6 bases outside the gene matches. The CDR3 contains 16 residues. From germline, CDR1 is MNHNS and CDR2 SASEGT. The CDR3: CASSETGQGGTGELFF. The CDR3, as DNA: TGTGCCAGCAGTGAAACCGGACAGGGAGGCACCGGGGAGCTGTTTTTT.

This chain uses TRBV28 with TRBJ1-4; TRBD1 matches at 9 bases. Germline loops: CDR1 MDHEN, CDR2 SYDVKM. V shed 5 bases and J 8 bases; nucleotides not matched to a gene: 6. The CDR3 consists of 14 residues. The CDR3 sequence is CASSVGTGREKLFF. The CDR3 nucleotides read TGTGCCAGCAGTGTCGGGACAGGGCGGGAAAAACTGTTTTTT.

The V and J genes are TRBV5-1 and TRBJ2-3; 12 nucleotides align to TRBD2. The V and J ends lost 4 bases and 2 bases, in that order; junction bases with no gene match: 5. Germline CDR1 SGHRS, CDR2 YFSETQ. This CDR3 is 16 amino acids long. CDR3 coding DNA: TGCGCCAGCAGCCAGGGACTAGCGGGCCTCACAGATACGCAGTATTTT. This sequence encodes CASSQGLAGLTDTQYF.

The CDR3 sequence is CASRDPQQGSASSYNEQFF. CDR3 coding DNA: TGTGCCAGCAGGGACCCCCAACAGGGTAGCGCCAGCTCCTACAATGAGCAGTTCTTC. The J gene is TRBJ2-1, the V gene TRBV2; D is perhaps TRBD1 (6 bases). The CDR3 sequence is 19 residues long. Germline V gene lookup returns CDR1 SNHLY and CDR2 FYNNEI. V lost 6 bases, J lost 0 bases, and 24 bases lay in between.

The CDR3 loop reads CASSKTGVSETQYF. The CDR3, as DNA: TGTGCCAGCAGTAAAACAGGGGTCTCGGAGACCCAGTACTTC. V and J are TRBV6-5 and TRBJ2-5; TRBD1 matches at 7 bases. Germline V gives CDR1 MNHEY, CDR2 SVGAGI. The CDR3 consists of 14 residues. Trimming took 5 bases from V and 5 from J; bases not matched to a gene: 8.

The chain joins TRBV5-8 to TRBJ2-7, with D unresolved. The CDR3 has 15 residues. CDR1 is SGHTS and CDR2 is YDEGEE in the germline V gene. V was pared by 0 bases and J by 2 bases, with 12 bases between. CDR3 residues: CASSLAGALTYEQYF. DNA of the CDR3: TGTGCCAGCAGCTTGGCCGGAGCTTTAACCTACGAGCAGTACTTC.

This clone came up once. The rearrangement links TRBV11-1 to TRBJ1-1; D is possibly TRBD1 (6 bases). CDR3 size: 14 residues. Per the germline V gene, CDR1 is SGHAT and CDR2 is FQDESV (reference sequence). The V and J ends lost 2 bases and 11 bases respectively, with 18 bases between them. CDR3: CASSLPGDGQKAFF. For the CDR3, the DNA is TGTGCCAGCAGCTTACCAGGGGACGGCCAAAAGGCTTTCTTT.

CDR3 sequence: CASSQGGGAFF. CDR3 DNA sequence: TGCGCCAGCAGTCAAGGAGGTGGAGCTTTCTTT. This chain links TRBV10-2 with TRBJ1-1, with no clear D. The V gene lost 5 bases and the J gene lost 10 bases, with 11 bases spanning the gap. Germline CDR1 reads WSHSY; CDR2 reads SAAADI. CDR3 length: 11 amino acids.

The CDR3 here is CASSLGSGFSYEQYF. CDR3 nucleotide sequence: TGTGCCAGCAGCTTAGGGTCGGGATTCTCCTACGAGCAGTACTTC. The gene calls are TRBV7-2 and TRBJ2-7, with D possibly TRBD2 on 5 matching bases. Germline V lookup: CDR1 SGHTA, CDR2 FQGNSA. The CDR3 sequence is 15 residues long. The V gene lost 1 base and the J gene lost 0 bases, with 10 bases spanning the gap.

This chain uses TRBV5-4 with TRBJ2-2; 11 bases are a match to TRBD2. V shed 4 bases and J 6 bases; nucleotides not matched to a gene: 8. From germline, CDR1 is SGHNT and CDR2 YYREEE (reference sequence). The CDR3 has 16 residues. This CDR3 is CASSPWTSGSAGELFF. CDR3 bases: TGTGCCAGCAGCCCCTGGACTAGCGGGTCGGCCGGGGAGCTGTTTTTT. The full variable domain, rest sourced from reference TRBV5-4 and TRBJ2-2, is ETGVTQSPTHLIKTRGQQVTLRCSSQSGHNTVSWYQQALGQGPQFIFQYYREEENGRGNFPPRFSGLQFPNYSSELNVNALELDDSALYLCASSPWTSGSAGELFFGEGSRLTVL.

This chain uses TRBV5-1 with TRBJ2-7; D may be TRBD1 (6 bases). CDR1 is SGHRS, CDR2 YFSETQ, per germline. The CDR3 runs 15 residues. The germline V and J ends were trimmed by 2 bases and 6 bases, with 18 bases remaining between them. The CDR3 is CASSLSQGSDGEQYF. The DNA for the CDR3 is TGCGCCAGCAGCTTATCACAGGGTTCCGATGGCGAGCAGTACTTC.

The chain recombines TRBV7-8 with TRBJ1-4; D gene ambiguous. This CDR3 spans 14 amino acids. The V gene's germline CDR1 is SGHVS and CDR2 FQNEAQ. The ends were cut back, 0 bases at V and 7 bases at J, with 9 bases in the middle. The CDR3 region is CASSLAEASEKLFF. DNA of the CDR3: TGTGCCAGCAGCTTAGCGGAAGCGTCTGAAAAACTGTTTTTT.

This rearrangement joins TRBV28 to TRBJ2-1, with TRBD2 identical over 11 bases. The germline CDR1 and CDR2 sequences are MDHEN and SYDVKM. The CDR3 consists of 14 residues. V was pared by 9 bases and J by 7 bases, with 8 bases of the junction left unmatched. CDR3 DNA: TGTGCCAGTCTTCCGGGACTAGCGGTTAATGAGCAGTTCTTC. Its translation is CASLPGLAVNEQFF.

This clone appeared many times. This chain joins TRBV19 and TRBJ1-1; the D gene is possibly TRBD1 (6 bases). This CDR3 contains 13 residues. Germline loops: CDR1 LNHDA, CDR2 SQIVND (reference sequence). Trimming cost V 11 bases and J 10 bases, with 23 bases left between them. Here the CDR3 reads CARQVGEGGGAFF. DNA of the CDR3: TGTGCCCGCCAAGTGGGGGAGGGGGGGGGAGCTTTCTTT.

Notes on this clone: This may be a read error: a much more frequent sequence differs by one nucleotide. The rearrangement links TRBV19 to TRBJ1-1; possibly TRBD1 for D (5 bases). Germline assignment: CDR1 LNHDA and CDR2 SQIVND (reference sequence). CDR3 size: 13 residues. Here the CDR3 DNA reads TGTCCCCGCCATGTGGGGGTGGGGGGGGGAGCTTTCTTT. It is translated as CPRHVGVGGGAFF.

This chain uses TRBV3-1 (or the pseudogene TRBV3-2) with TRBJ1-1; 8 bases match TRBD1. Germline V CDR1 and CDR2: LGHDT, YNNKEL (reference sequence). Losses at the gene ends were 6 bases for V and 4 bases for J; bases not matched to a gene: 10. This CDR3 has 15 residues. CDR3 region: CASRAGTGGITEAFF. Written as DNA, the CDR3 is TGTGCCAGCAGGGCGGGAACAGGGGGGATCACTGAAGCTTTCTTT.

CDR3 nucleotides: TGTGCCAGCAGCCCTCCTAGCGGGAGGGGCACAGATACGCAGTATTTT. The encoded protein is CASSPPSGRGTDTQYF. The chain links TRBV7-2 to TRBJ2-3; the match to TRBD2 covers 12 bases. Germline V gene sequence: CDR1 SGHTA, CDR2 FQGNSA. The CDR3 runs to 16 residues. The J segment lost 1 base and the V segment lost 5 bases, leaving 4 bases of the junction unmatched.